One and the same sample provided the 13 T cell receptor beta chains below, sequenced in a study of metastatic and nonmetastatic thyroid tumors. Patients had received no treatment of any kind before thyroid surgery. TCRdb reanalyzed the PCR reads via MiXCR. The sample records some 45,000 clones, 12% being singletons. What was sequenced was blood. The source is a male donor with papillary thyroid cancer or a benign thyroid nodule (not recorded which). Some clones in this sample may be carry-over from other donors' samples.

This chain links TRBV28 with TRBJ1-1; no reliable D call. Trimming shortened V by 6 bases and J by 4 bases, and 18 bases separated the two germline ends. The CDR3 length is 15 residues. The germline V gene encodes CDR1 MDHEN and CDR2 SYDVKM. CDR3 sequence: CASSLTRRDITEAFF. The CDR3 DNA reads TGTGCCAGCAGCCTTACCAGGAGAGATATCACTGAAGCTTTCTTT.

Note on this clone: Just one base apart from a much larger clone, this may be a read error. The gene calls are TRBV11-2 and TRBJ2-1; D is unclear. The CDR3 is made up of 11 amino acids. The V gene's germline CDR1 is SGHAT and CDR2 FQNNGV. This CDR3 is CASSRIDEHFF. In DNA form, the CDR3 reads TGTGCCAGCAGCCGAATAGATGAGCATTTCTTC.

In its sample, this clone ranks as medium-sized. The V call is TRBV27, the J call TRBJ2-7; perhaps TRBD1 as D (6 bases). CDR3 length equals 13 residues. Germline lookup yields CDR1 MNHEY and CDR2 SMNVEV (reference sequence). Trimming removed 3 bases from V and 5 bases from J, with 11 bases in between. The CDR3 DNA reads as TGTGCCAGCAGTTTCACAGGGACCAACGAGCAGTACTTC. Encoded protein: CASSFTGTNEQYF.

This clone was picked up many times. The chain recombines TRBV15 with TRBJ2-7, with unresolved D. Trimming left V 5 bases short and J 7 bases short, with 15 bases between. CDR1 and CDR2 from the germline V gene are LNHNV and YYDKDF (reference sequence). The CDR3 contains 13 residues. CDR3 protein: CATSLTEIREQYF. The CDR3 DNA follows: TGTGCCACCAGCTTGACGGAGATCCGGGAGCAGTACTTC.

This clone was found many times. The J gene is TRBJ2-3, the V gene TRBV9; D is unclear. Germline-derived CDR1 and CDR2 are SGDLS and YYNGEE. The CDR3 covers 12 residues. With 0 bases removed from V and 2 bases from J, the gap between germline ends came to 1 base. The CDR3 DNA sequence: TGTGCCAGCAGCGTAGTCACAGATACGCAGTATTTT. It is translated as CASSVVTDTQYF.

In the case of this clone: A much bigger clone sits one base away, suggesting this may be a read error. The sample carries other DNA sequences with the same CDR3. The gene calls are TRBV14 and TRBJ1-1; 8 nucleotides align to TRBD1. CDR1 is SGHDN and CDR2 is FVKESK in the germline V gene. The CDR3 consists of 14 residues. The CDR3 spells CASSQDSGGTEAFF. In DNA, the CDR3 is TGTGCCAGCAGCCAAGACTCAGGGGGCACTGAGGCTTTCTTT.

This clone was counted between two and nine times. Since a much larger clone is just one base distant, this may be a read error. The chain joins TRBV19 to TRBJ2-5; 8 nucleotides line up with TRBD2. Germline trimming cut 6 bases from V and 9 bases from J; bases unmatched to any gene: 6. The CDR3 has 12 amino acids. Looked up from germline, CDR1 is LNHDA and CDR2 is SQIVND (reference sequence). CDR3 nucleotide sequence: TGTGCCAGTAGGAGCGGGAGAACCTCCCAGTACTTC. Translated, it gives CASRSGRTSQYF.

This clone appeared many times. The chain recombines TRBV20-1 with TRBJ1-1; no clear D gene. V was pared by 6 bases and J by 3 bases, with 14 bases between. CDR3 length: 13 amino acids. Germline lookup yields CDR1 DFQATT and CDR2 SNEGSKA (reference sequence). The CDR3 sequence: CSAREDSDTEAFF. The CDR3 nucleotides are TGCAGTGCCCGAGAGGATTCGGACACTGAAGCTTTCTTT.

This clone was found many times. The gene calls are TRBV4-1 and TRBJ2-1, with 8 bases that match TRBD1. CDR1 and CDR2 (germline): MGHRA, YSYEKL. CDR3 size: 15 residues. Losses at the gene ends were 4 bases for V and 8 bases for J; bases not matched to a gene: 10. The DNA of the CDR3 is TGCGCCAGCAGCCCAGGACAGGGAGTTGTCTATGAGCAGTTCTTC. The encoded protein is CASSPGQGVVYEQFF.

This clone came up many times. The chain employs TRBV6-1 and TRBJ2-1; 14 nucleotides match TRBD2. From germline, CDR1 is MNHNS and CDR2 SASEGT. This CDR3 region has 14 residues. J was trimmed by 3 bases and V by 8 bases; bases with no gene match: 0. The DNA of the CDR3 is TGTGCCAGCGGGACTAGCGGGAGCTACAATGAGCAGTTCTTC. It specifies CASGTSGSYNEQFF.

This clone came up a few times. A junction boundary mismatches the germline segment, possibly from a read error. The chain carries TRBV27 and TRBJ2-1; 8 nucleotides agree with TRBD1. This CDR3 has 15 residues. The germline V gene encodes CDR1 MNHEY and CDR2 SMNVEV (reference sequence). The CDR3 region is CVSRTGGSYVNEQFF. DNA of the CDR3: TGTGTCAGCAGAACAGGGGGAAGTTATGTGAATGAGCAGTTCTTC.

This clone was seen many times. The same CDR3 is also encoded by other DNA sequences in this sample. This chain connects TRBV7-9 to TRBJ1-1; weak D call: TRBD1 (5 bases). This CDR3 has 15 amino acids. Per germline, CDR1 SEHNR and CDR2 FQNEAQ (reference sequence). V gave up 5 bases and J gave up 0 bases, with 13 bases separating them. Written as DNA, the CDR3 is TGTGCCAGCAGCCCCGACGACAGATTGAACACTGAAGCTTTCTTT. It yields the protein CASSPDDRLNTEAFF.

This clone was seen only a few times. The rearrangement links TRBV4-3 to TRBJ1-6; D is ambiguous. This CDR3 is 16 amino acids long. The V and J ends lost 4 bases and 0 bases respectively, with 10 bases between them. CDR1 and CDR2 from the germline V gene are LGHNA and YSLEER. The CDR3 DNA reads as TGCGCCAGCAGCCGCGACACTTACTCCTATAATTCACCCCTCCACTTT. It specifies CASSRDTYSYNSPLHF.